This TCR beta chain was sequenced for a study of siplizumab effects on memory and regulatory T cells. A note on this clone: As yet, its antigen is unknown.

V dropped 3 bases and J dropped 4 bases, with 18 bases sitting between them. Germline-derived CDR1 and CDR2 are MGHRA and YSYEKL. The CDR3 loop spans 16 amino acids. This table comes from immunoSEQ multiplex PCR, and its TCRdb copy is limited to in-frame clones, with some not included. Among around 110,000 clones listed, approximately 94% were seen once. Study conclusions and caveats: Naive T cells were seen as more diverse than memory cells and as major alloresponse contributors. Alloreactive clones mapping to unstimulated subsets formed only a minor fraction. Fewer alloreactive sequences mapped to unstimulated CD4+ memory cells under siplizumab.

The TCR sequence derives from a human donor in good health. The V and J genes are TRBV4-1 and TRBJ1-1, with D perhaps matching TRBD1 (5 bases). The material sequenced was non-Treg CD4+ T cells sorted from blood. In DNA form, the CDR3 reads TGCGCCAGCAGCCACCCCCTTAGGGGCTCAGGCACTGAAGCTTTCTTT. It is translated as CASSHPLRGSGTEAFF.